The rows below give T cell receptor beta chains drawn from one sample of a study of T cell responses to AZD1222 COVID-19 vaccine. The table came from immunoSEQ multiplex PCR; TCRdb's copy has only in-frame clones and leaves some out. The repertoire holds approximately 110,000 clones, with 86% as singletons. Here the sequenced sample was peripheral blood, taken on day 0 of AZD1222 vaccination. Receptor source: an adult in good health. Each CDR3 is given with its conserved first and last residue. The D gene is left open where the match is weak. Size tells how often a clone was seen (once, few, many) or the class of an expanded clone, and some rows leave it out.

V,J,D,size,CDR3,DNA
TRBV5-1,TRBJ2-3,.,.,CASKLASDTQYF,TGCGCCAGTAAGTTGGCCTCAGATACGCAGTATTTT
TRBV19,TRBJ1-5,.,.,CASSSLQGSGNQPQHF,TGTGCCAGTAGTAGCCTACAGGGATCCGGCAATCAGCCCCAGCATTTT
TRBV27,TRBJ1-1,.,.,CASSLSNRGGTEAFF,TGTGCCAGCAGTTTATCGAATCGGGGTGGGACTGAAGCTTTCTTT
TRBV10-2,TRBJ1-1,TRBD1,.,CASSESPWVDRENTEAFF,TGCGCCAGCAGTGAGTCCCCTTGGGTCGACAGGGAGAACACTGAAGCTTTCTTT
TRBV28,TRBJ1-2,.,.,CASQDRDKRNYGYTF,TGTGCCAGCCAAGATCGGGACAAACGGAACTATGGCTACACCTTC
TRBV4-2,TRBJ1-4,TRBD1,.,CASSHGQGATNEKLFF,TGTGCCAGCAGCCACGGGCAGGGGGCAACTAATGAAAAACTGTTTTTT
TRBV5-4,TRBJ1-5,.,few,CASYIMGGNQPQHF,TGTGCCAGCTACATAATGGGGGGCAATCAGCCCCAGCATTTT
TRBV5-6,TRBJ2-5,TRBD2,.,CASSPSGGALTQYF,TGTGCCAGCAGCCCTAGCGGGGGGGCCTTGACCCAGTACTTC
TRBV4-3,TRBJ2-1,TRBD2,once,CASSQEGLADNEQFF,TGCGCCAGCAGCCAAGAAGGACTAGCGGACAATGAGCAGTTCTTC
TRBV6-5,TRBJ1-2,.,.,CASSSGWLGYTF,TGTGCCAGCAGCTCCGGGTGGCTGGGCTACACCTTC
TRBV7-9,TRBJ1-2,.,.,CASSLVSGNYGYTF,TGTGCCAGCAGCTTAGTTTCAGGGAACTATGGCTACACCTTC
TRBV6-1,TRBJ2-2,.,.,CASSDLTSLGELFF,TGTGCCAGCAGTGATCTAACCAGCCTGGGGGAGCTGTTTTTT
TRBV28,TRBJ2-3,.,.,CASRTDYDTQYF,TGTGCCAGCAGGACAGACTACGATACGCAGTATTTT
TRBV11-2,TRBJ2-7,TRBD1,.,CASSSGQGAWEQYF,TGTGCCAGCTCCTCCGGGCAGGGGGCGTGGGAGCAGTACTTC
TRBV20-1,TRBJ2-1,.,.,CSAHNRYEQFF,TGCAGTGCTCATAATCGTTACGAGCAGTTCTTC
TRBV6-5,TRBJ2-2,.,.,CASSPASPGELFF,TGTGCCAGCAGTCCTGCCAGCCCCGGGGAGCTGTTTTTT
TRBV28,TRBJ2-1,TRBD2,.,CASSPPSASGRVSLPHEQFF,TGTGCCAGCAGTCCCCCTTCGGCTAGCGGGAGGGTATCACTCCCGCATGAGCAGTTCTTC
TRBV10-3,TRBJ2-1,.,.,CAISVLNNEQFF,TGTGCCATCAGTGTTTTAAACAATGAGCAGTTCTTC